This TCR beta chain was identified during a study of cytomegalovirus exposure and HLA in healthy donors. Study as a whole: Unique TCR beta sequences numbering some 120 million came from about 179 million T cells in an earlier analysis. Study results and caveats: The listing of 150 to 200 TCR beta chains classed them as cytomegalovirus-associated. Sequencing likely generated an artifact that appeared as a cluster of highly shared sequence variants.

60 Vbeta and 13 Jbeta primers were used in PCR. Libraries were prepared by immunoSEQ multiplex PCR; TCRdb keeps only in-frame clonotypes and omits some of them. The profile shows under 150,000 clones, around 77% of them singletons. Of note for this clone: Its antigen remains unknown.

The germline gives CDR1 MNHEY, CDR2 SVGAGI. The CDR3 spans 14 residues. The V segment lost 6 bases and the J segment 8 bases; nucleotides outside the gene matches: 9. The V call is TRBV6-5, the J call TRBJ2-1; 8 nucleotides match TRBD2. The sequence came from a man between 45 and 60 years old in good health and CMV-seronegative. The sequenced sample was PBMCs. CDR3 bases: TGTGCCAGCAGGGACTGGTCGGGAGGGGATGAGCAGTTCTTC. Translated: CASRDWSGGDEQFF.